The present T cell receptor beta chain was sequenced within a study of T cell repertoires in cytomegalovirus infection. Across the whole study: Public TCR beta signatures marked donors with CMV infection and the matching HLA.

With 8 bases removed from V and 14 bases from J, the gap between germline ends came to 21 bases. Germline CDR1 reads SEHNR; CDR2 reads FQNEAQ (reference sequence). The CDR3 consists of 12 residues. TCRdb redid the calling of the reads with MiXCR, one entry per CDR3 protein. This sample carries 830,000 or so distinct CDR3 sequences, around a third of them seen once, and the ten largest clones take 9.5% to 15%. This clonotype was counted a single time. Antigen: not known. The chain joins TRBV7-9 to TRBJ2-5; D is perhaps TRBD2 (6 bases). This specimen consisted of cultured CD8+ T cells from PBMCs, obtained from culture after CMV antigen stimulation. The TCR originated in a human donor in good health (CMV status not recorded). Some clones in this sample may be carry-over from other donors' samples. The CDR3 sequence is CASFRATGDGYF. DNA for the CDR3: TGTGCCAGCTTTCGAGCAACGGGGGATGGATACTTC.